This note documents a single T cell receptor beta chain sequence. Sample time point: cycle 4 day 1 (C4D1), after six to seven weeks of nivolumab. Every patient was affected by relapse after autologous stem cell transplantation, while exposure to brentuximab vedotin was not uniform. The CD4+ T cells used were purified from thawed PBMCs through magnetic negative selection. This sample is part of a study of PD-1 blockade in classical Hodgkin lymphoma. Only in-frame clones appear in the TCRdb table, and some are missing; sequencing was by immunoSEQ multiplex PCR. The sample records approximately 31,000 clones, about 86% being singletons. Germline-derived CDR1 and CDR2 are MGHRA and YSYEKL. This CDR3 is 15 amino acids long. Trimming removed 0 bases at V and 3 bases at J, with 11 bases between.

This sample comprised CD4+ T cells from blood, obtained before the fourth cycle of nivolumab. The chain employs TRBV4-1 and TRBJ2-5; D uncertain. This clonotype originated in a human donor with classical Hodgkin lymphoma. The chain's CDR3 is CASSQDQGREETQYF. DNA for the CDR3: TGCGCCAGCAGCCAAGATCAAGGCCGGGAAGAGACCCAGTACTTC.